The clone carrying this T cell receptor beta chain came up many times. Its antigen remains unknown. Trimming pared 2 bases from V and 0 bases from J, leaving 14 bases between. This CDR3 comprises 16 residues. CDR1 and CDR2 from the germline V gene are DFQATT and SNEGSKA (reference sequence). Time point in this sample: sample taken at primary tumor resection. The cohort: over 70 early-stage, untreated non-small cell lung cancer patients. The presence of a unique molecular identifier marked each TCR cDNA molecule. TCRdb reprocessed the 5' RACE reads with MiXCR, giving one entry per CDR3 protein. Among 9,500 to 11,000 distinct CDR3 sequences, around 5.1% were seen once, and the ten largest hold around an eighth. The data are from a study of spatial heterogeneity in lung cancer. Study results and limitations: Tumor mutation count correlated with how many alpha and beta TCRs expanded intratumorally.

The clonotype was recovered from a male donor with early-stage non-small cell lung cancer. This sequence joins TRBV20-1 and TRBJ2-1, with a possible D match to TRBD2 (6 bases). The sequencing used lung tumor tissue, collected at surgery. The CDR3 spells CSARRSFSGSYNEQFF. CDR3 in DNA: TGCAGTGCTAGAAGGTCATTTAGCGGCTCCTACAATGAGCAGTTCTTC.